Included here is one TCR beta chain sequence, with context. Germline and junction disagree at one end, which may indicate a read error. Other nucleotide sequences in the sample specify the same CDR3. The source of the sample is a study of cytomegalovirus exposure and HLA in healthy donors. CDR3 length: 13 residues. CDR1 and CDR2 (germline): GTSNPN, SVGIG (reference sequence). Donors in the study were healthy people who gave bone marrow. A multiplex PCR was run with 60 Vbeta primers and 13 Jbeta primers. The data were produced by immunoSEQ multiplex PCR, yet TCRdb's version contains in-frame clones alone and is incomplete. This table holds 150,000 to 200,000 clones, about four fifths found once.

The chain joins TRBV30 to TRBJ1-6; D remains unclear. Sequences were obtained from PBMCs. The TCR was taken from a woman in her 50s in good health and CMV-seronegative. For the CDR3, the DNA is TGTGCCTGGAGAGGAGAGATAAATTCCCCCCTCCACTTT. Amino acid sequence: CAWRGEINSPLHF.